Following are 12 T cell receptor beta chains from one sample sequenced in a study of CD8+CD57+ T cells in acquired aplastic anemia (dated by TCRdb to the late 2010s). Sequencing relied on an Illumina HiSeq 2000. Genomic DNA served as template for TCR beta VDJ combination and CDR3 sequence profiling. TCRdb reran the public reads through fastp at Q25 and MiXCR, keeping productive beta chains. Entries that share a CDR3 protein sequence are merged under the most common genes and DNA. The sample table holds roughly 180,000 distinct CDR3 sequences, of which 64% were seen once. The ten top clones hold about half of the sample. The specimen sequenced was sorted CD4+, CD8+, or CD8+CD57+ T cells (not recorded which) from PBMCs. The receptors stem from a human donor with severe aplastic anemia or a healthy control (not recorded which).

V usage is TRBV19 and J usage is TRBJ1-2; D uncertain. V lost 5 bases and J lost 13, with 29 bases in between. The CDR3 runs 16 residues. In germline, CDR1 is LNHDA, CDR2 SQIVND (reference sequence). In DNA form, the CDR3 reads TGTGCCAGTAGTCTCCGAAGGGAGCGCCGAGATCACGGTATCACCTTC. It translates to CASSLRRERRDHGITF.

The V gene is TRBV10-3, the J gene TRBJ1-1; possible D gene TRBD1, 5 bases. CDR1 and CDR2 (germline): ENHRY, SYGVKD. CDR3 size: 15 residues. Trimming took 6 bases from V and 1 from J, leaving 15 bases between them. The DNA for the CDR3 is TGTGCCATCAGCGCAAGCGCCGGGACGAACACTGAAGCTTTCTTT. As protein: CAISASAGTNTEAFF.

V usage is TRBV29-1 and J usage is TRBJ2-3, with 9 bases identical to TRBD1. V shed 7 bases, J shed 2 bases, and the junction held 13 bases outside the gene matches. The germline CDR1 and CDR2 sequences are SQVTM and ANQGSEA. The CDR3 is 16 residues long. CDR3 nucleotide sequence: TGCAGCGCAAAACTACAGGGGGCTTCGGCCACAGATACGCAGTATTTT. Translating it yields CSAKLQGASATDTQYF.

CDR3 sequence (DNA): TGTGCCAGCAGTTCTCCCCGTAGCTACGACGAGCAGTACTTC. It is translated as CASSSPRSYDEQYF. The chain links TRBV7-9 to TRBJ2-7; no definite D call. Trimming removed 6 bases at V and 5 bases at J, with 17 bases between. CDR1 SEHNR and CDR2 FQNEAQ come from the germline V gene (reference sequence). The CDR3 spans 14 residues.

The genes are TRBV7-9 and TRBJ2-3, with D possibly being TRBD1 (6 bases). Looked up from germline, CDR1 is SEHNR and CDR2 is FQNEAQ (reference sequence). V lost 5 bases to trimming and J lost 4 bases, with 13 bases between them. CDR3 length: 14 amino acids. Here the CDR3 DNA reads TGTGCCAGCAGCCCCCTGGGACAAGCAGATACGCAGTATTTT. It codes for CASSPLGQADTQYF.

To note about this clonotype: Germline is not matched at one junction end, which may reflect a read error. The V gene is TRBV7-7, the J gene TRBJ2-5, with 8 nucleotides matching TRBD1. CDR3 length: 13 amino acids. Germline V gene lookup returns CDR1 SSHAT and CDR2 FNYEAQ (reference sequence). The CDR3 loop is CASSLTGGETQYF. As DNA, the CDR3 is TGTGCTAGCAGCTTAACAGGGGGAGAGACCCAGTACTTC.

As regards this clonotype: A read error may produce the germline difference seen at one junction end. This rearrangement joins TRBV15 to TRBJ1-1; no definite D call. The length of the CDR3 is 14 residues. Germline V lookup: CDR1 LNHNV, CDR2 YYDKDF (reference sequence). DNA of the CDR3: TGTGCCACCCACTCTCCCCAGTTGAGCACTGAAGTTTTCTTT. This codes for CATHSPQLSTEVFF. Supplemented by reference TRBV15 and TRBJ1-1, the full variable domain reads DAMVIQNPRYQVTQFGKPVTLSCSQTLNHNVMYWYQQKSSQAPKLLFHYYDKDFNNEADTPDNFQSRRPNTSFCFLDIRSPGLGDTAMYLCATHSPQLSTEVFFGQGTRLTVV.

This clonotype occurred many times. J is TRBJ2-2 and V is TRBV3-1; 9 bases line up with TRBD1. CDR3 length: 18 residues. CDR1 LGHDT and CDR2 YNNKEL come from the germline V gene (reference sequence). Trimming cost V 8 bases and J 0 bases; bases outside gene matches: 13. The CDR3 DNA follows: TGTGCCAGCGGGACCCTGGGACAGGGTTATTCGAACACCGGGGAGCTGTTTTTT. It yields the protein CASGTLGQGYSNTGELFF.

This chain's CDR3 is CAISEGGTSSETQYF. The CDR3 bases are TGTGCCATCAGTGAAGGGGGTACTAGCTCCGAGACCCAGTACTTC. The J gene is TRBJ2-5, the V gene TRBV10-3; D may be TRBD1 or TRBD2 (6 bases each). CDR1 ENHRY and CDR2 SYGVKD come from the germline V gene. The CDR3 is made up of 15 amino acids. V was trimmed by 3 bases and J by 5 bases, leaving 16 bases between them.

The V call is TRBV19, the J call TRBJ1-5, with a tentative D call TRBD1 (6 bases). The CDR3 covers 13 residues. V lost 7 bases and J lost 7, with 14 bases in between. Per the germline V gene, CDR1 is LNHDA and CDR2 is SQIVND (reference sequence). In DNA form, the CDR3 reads TGTGCCAGTAATTCCGGGGGCGCACAGCCCCAGCATTTT. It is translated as CASNSGGAQPQHF.

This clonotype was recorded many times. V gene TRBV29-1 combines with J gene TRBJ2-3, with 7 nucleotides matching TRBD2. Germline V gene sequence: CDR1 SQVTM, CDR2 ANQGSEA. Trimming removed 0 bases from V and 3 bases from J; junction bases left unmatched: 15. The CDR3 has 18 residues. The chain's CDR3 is CSVEDKAGRALRTDTQYF. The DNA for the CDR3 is TGCAGCGTTGAAGATAAAGCTGGGAGGGCTCTTAGGACAGATACGCAGTATTTT.

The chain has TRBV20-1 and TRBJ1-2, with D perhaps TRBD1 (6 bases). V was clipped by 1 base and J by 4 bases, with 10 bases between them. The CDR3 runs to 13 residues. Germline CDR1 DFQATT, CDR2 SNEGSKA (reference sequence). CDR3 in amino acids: CSARVKGGYGYTF. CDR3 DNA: TGCAGTGCTAGAGTCAAAGGGGGCTATGGCTACACCTTC.